The TCR beta chain described here comes from a study of neurological immune-mediated disorders. V shed 7 bases, J shed 2 bases, and the junction held 3 bases outside the gene matches. The CDR3 sequence is 13 residues long. Looked up from germline, CDR1 is DFQATT and CDR2 is SNEGSKA (reference sequence). This clonotype came up many times. One entry per CDR3 protein, called by TCRdb with MiXCR from the 5' RACE reads. The data contain approximately 40,000 distinct CDR3 sequences, over 9.5% of them singletons. Sample: PBMCs. The sequence came from a female donor in good health. The chain is built from TRBV20-1 and TRBJ2-2; 8 nucleotides match TRBD1. The CDR3 DNA sequence: TGCAGTGTCAGGGGGCCCAACACCGGGGAGCTGTTTTTT. Translated: CSVRGPNTGELFF.